This T cell receptor beta chain was sequenced during a study of T cell changes during pregnancy in multiple sclerosis. The data were produced by immunoSEQ multiplex PCR, yet TCRdb's version contains in-frame clones alone and is incomplete. The sample contains approximately 61,000 clones, 90% of which appear only once. The germline V gene encodes CDR1 SEHNR and CDR2 FQNEAQ (reference sequence). Deletions cut 1 base from V and 9 bases from J, with 19 bases between. This CDR3 comprises 15 residues. The sequence was collected from a female donor in good health, enrolled as a control in a pregnancy study. The chain has TRBV7-9 and TRBJ2-7, with TRBD1 as a possible D gene (5 bases). The source was peripheral blood, collected in the first trimester of pregnancy. CDR3 amino acids: CASSLVSDPRVRQYF. CDR3 in DNA: TGTGCCAGCAGCTTAGTAAGTGACCCCAGGGTTAGGCAGTACTTC.